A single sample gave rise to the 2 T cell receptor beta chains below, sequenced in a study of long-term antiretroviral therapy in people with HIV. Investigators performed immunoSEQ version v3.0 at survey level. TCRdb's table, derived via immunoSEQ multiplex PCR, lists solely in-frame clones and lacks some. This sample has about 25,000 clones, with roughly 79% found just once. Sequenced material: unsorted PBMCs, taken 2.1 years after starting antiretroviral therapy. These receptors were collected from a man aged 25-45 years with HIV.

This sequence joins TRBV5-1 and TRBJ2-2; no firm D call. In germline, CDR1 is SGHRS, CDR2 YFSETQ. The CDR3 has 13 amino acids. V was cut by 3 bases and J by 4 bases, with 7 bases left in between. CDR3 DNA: TGCGCCAGCAGCTCCGGGCCCACCGGGGAGCTGTTTTTT. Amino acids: CASSSGPTGELFF.

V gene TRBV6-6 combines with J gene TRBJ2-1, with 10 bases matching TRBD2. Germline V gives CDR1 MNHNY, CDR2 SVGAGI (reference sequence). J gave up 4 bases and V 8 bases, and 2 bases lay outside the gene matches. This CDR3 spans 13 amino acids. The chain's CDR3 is CASGTSVYNEQFF. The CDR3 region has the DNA TGTGCCAGCGGGACTAGCGTATACAATGAGCAGTTCTTC.